Listed here are 4 T cell receptor beta chains from one sample, sequenced in a study of blood T cell repertoires in COVID-19. Measured with immunoSEQ multiplex PCR; TCRdb has only the in-frame clones, and not every one. The sample comprises about 160,000 clones, about four fifths of which are singletons, and over 10% rests with the top ten. The sequencing sample was made of peripheral blood. These receptors came from a man aged 70-80 years who had recovered from COVID-19.

The chain has TRBV27 and TRBJ1-3; no definite D call. This CDR3 has 13 residues. Germline-derived CDR1 and CDR2 are MNHEY and SMNVEV (reference sequence). The V end lost 11 bases, the J end lost 1 base, and 12 bases lay between the germline ends. The CDR3 reads CAGLSESGNTIYF. The CDR3 nucleotides read TGTGCCGGTCTGTCGGAGTCTGGAAACACCATATATTTT.

The J gene is TRBJ2-1, the V gene TRBV27; TRBD2 matches 7 bases. Germline CDR1 is MNHEY and CDR2 is SMNVEV (reference sequence). V dropped 5 bases and J dropped 3; count of bases not matched to a gene: 7. The CDR3 is 15 residues long. The DNA for the CDR3 is TGTGCCAGCAGTCCCGGCCGGGACTACTACAATGAGCAGTTCTTC. This gives the protein CASSPGRDYYNEQFF.

J is TRBJ2-2 and V is TRBV5-1, with 9 bases fitting TRBD1. This CDR3 has 14 amino acids. CDR1 is SGHRS and CDR2 is YFSETQ in the germline V gene. With 4 bases clipped from V and 6 bases from J, the junction kept 4 bases outside the gene matches. The CDR3 DNA reads as TGCGCCAGCAGCACTACAGGGGGCTCCGGGGAGCTGTTTTTT. Its protein product is CASSTTGGSGELFF.

CDR3: CASSSGTSGRAYEQYF. CDR3 DNA sequence: TGTGCCAGCAGTTCCGGTACTAGCGGAAGGGCCTACGAGCAGTACTTC. The chain carries TRBV27 and TRBJ2-7; 8 bases line up with TRBD2. After removal of 4 bases from V and 2 bases from J, the junction contained 10 bases not matched to a gene. The germline CDR1 and CDR2 sequences are MNHEY and SMNVEV (reference sequence). This CDR3 comprises 16 residues.